This entry describes one TCR beta chain. Its antigen is still unknown. This entry belongs to a study of PD-1 blockade in classical Hodgkin lymphoma. Regarding the study as a whole: In newly diagnosed patients, baseline TCR diversity was reportedly below that of healthy donors. The drivers behind the repertoire differences, possibly disease activity or prior therapy, remain undefined.

Repertoires were generated with immunoSEQ multiplex PCR, while TCRdb's copy carries only in-frame clones and drops some. The sample records around 16,000 clones, 86% being singletons. Time point reported: newly diagnosed, previously untreated cHL patient sample. Negative magnetic selection isolated CD4+ T cells from thawed PBMCs. Comparison relied on PBMCs that came from newly diagnosed, untreated classical Hodgkin lymphoma. The sequencing input was CD4+ T cells from blood. The TCR was taken from a human donor with classical Hodgkin lymphoma.

As DNA, the CDR3 is TGTGCCAGCAGTCCGGGACAGGGGGCTTACGAGCAGTACTTC. Residues: CASSPGQGAYEQYF. J is TRBJ2-7 and V is TRBV2, with TRBD1 matching 12 bases. The CDR3 totals 14 residues. J lost 4 bases, V lost 5 bases, and 3 bases had no gene match. Germline V CDR1 and CDR2: SNHLY, FYNNEI.